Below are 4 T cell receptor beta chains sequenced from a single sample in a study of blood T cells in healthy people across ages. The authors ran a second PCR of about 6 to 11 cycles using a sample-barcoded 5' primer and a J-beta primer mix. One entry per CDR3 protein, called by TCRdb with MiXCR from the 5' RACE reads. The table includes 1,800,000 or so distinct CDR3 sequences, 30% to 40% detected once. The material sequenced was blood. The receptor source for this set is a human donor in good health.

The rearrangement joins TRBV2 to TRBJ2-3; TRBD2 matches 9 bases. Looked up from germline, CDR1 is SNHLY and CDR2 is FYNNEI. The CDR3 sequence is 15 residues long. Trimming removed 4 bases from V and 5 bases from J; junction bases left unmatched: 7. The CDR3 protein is CASSAGAGGRDTQYF. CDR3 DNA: TGTGCCAGCAGTGCAGGAGCGGGGGGAAGAGATACGCAGTATTTT.

The CDR3 is CASSSPGGPPGETQYF. CDR3 nucleotide sequence: TGTGCCAGCAGCTCCCCCGGGGGACCCCCTGGGGAGACCCAGTACTTC. The chain recombines TRBV7-8 with TRBJ2-5; the D gene is possibly TRBD2 (6 bases). This CDR3 is built from 16 residues. Germline V lookup: CDR1 SGHVS, CDR2 FQNEAQ. Trimming shortened V by 4 bases and J by 5 bases, and 20 bases separated the two germline ends.

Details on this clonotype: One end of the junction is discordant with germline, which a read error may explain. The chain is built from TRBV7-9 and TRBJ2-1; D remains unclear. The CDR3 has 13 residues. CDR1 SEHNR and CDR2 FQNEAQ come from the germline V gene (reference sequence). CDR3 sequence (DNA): TGTGCCAGCAGAATCGCCGGCTACGATGAGCAGTTCTTC. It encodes CASRIAGYDEQFF.

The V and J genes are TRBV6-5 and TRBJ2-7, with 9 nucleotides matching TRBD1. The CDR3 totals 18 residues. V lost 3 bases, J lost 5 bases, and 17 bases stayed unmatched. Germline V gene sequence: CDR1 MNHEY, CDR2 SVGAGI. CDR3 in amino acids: CASSYPTIGTGLPDEQYF. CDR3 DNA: TGTGCCAGCAGTTATCCTACTATTGGGACAGGGCTTCCGGACGAGCAGTACTTC.